This TCR beta chain was identified in a study of technical replicates of blood from a few donors. TCRdb's copy holds only in-frame clones and misses some; the assay was immunoSEQ multiplex PCR. The data hold some 99,000 clones, with nearly 97% observed a single time. CDR3 length: 18 amino acids. Germline values: CDR1 MNHNS, CDR2 SASEGT. Trimming removed 4 bases from V and 0 bases from J; junction bases left unmatched: 11. This clone is a singleton in its sample. The rearrangement links TRBV6-1 to TRBJ2-1; 8 nucleotides match TRBD2. This TCR was sampled from a human donor in good health. The specimen sequenced was T cells isolated from PBMCs. Here the CDR3 reads CASSAKGGSGSSYNEQFF. As DNA, the CDR3 is TGTGCCAGCAGTGCCAAGGGGGGGAGCGGGAGCTCCTACAATGAGCAGTTCTTC.